The entry below gives a single T cell receptor beta chain sequence along with its context. Its antigen is unknown. Base quality data are lacking; no much larger clone is found one base away. The data were taken from a study of blood T cell repertoires in COVID-19 (dated by TCRdb to 2020 to 2021). At the level of the whole study: Collaborator samples came from the United States, Italy and Spain and covered acute and convalescent phases of COVID-19. A de-identified subject ID, COVID-19 status, age in years and sex were almost always included in the sample metadata. The material from the prospective study consisted of cDNA or gDNA derived from T cells, B-cell-depleted T cells, or PBMCs. The repertoires were made available in a free public database intended to serve as a resource for research on the immune response to SARS-CoV-2. The dataset comprised deeply sampled blood TCRbeta repertoires from subjects exposed to, actively infected with, or recovered from COVID-19. The samples were drawn from two sources: the first 160 participants of the ongoing ImmuneRACE study, and 950 to 1,500 subjects contributed by 6 global collaborators. Where available, HLA class I and class II types were obtained from metadata supplied by the sample provider rather than from assay-based typing. The full study reports these points: Clinical and demographic metadata were provided uncurated, with the amount varying by source and participant.

Each collaborating institution followed its own protocols to collect whole blood in K2EDTA tubes. For TCRbeta analysis, collaborators shipped samples as frozen whole blood, isolated PBMCs, or DNA extracted from either of those sample types. TCRbeta CDR3 regions were amplified from genomic DNA using the immunoSEQ Assay, a bias-controlled multiplex PCR. Processing in the source paper ran as follows. Within the assay, amplification of reference gene primers was used to estimate how many nucleated cells each sample contained. To quantify the absolute abundance of each unique TCRbeta CDR3 rearrangement, sequence reads were collapsed and filtered. For each sample, productive Simpson clonality was calculated as the square root of Simpson's diversity index over productive rearrangements. TCRdb provides this immuneACCESS table in a form limited to in-frame rearrangements. Some clones are lacking; in checked studies, under half of them reflect an unresolved V gene, and why the rest are absent is not known. Clonal size and the V and J genes are those of that table, whereas D and trimming came from the DNA. Present in this sample are about 110,000 clones, over 80% of which were seen just once. The ten largest clones represent roughly 0.83% of the sample.

The TCR originated in a woman between 65 and 79 years old with acute or convalescent COVID-19. Specimen: peripheral blood.

The CDR3 sequence is CASSASTGYEQYF. The nucleotides are TGCGCCAGCAGCGCGAGCACAGGCTACGAGCAGTACTTC. The chain couples TRBV5-1 to TRBJ2-7; possibly the D gene is TRBD1, per 5 matching bases. V is shortened by 4 bases, J by 3 bases, and the region joining them spans 11 bases. Taken from the germline V gene, the CDR1 and CDR2 loops are SGHRS and YFSETQ. Measured from the cysteine to the phenylalanine, the CDR3 is 13 residues long. Only the CDR3 part of the read is kept: 39 bases, read in frame from the first base.